The entry below gives a single T cell receptor (beta chain) sequence along with its context. TCRdb keeps only in-frame clones here, not all; method: immunoSEQ multiplex PCR. The table lists roughly 170,000 clones, approximately 80% of them singletons. With 4 bases removed from V and 4 bases from J, the gap between germline ends came to 11 bases. Germline V gene sequence: CDR1 SGDLS, CDR2 YYNGEE. The CDR3 spans 13 residues. This specimen belongs to a study of blood T cell repertoires in COVID-19. This receptor was identified in a human donor in a cohort sampled during active COVID-19. This chain uses TRBV9 with TRBJ1-1, with D unresolved. Material for sequencing was peripheral blood. Written as DNA, the CDR3 is TGTGCCAGCAGCCCAAGCGTCGGCACTGAAGCTTTCTTT. Protein product: CASSPSVGTEAFF.